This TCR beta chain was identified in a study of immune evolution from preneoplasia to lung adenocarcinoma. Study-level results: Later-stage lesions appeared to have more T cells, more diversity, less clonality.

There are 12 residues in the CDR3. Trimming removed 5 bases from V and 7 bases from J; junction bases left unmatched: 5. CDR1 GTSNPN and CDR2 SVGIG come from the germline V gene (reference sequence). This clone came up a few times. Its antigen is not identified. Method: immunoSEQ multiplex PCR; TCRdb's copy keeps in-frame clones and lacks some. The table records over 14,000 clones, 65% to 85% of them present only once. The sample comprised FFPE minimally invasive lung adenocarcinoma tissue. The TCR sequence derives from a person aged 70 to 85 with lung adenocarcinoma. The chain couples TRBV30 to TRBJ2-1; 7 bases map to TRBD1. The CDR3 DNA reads TGTGCCTGGGGGACAGTCGGGAATGAGCAGTTCTTC. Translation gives CAWGTVGNEQFF.